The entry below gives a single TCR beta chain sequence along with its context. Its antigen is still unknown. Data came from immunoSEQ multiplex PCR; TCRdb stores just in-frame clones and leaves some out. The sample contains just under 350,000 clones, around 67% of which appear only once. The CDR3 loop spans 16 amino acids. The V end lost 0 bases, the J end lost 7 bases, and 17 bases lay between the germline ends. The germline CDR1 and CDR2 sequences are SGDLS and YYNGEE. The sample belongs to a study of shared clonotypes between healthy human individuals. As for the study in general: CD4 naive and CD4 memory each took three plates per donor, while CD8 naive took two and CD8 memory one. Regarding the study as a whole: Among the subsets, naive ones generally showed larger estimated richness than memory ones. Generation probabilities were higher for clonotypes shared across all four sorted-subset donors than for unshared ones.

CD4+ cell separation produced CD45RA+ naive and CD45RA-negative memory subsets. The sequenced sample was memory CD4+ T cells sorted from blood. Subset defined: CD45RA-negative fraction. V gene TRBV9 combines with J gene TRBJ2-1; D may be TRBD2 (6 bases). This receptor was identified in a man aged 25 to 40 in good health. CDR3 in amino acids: CASSVAGTGLWNEQFF. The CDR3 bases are TGTGCCAGCAGCGTAGCAGGGACTGGATTGTGGAATGAGCAGTTCTTC. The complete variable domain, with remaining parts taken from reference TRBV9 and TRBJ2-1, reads DSGVTQTPKHLITATGQRVTLRCSPRSGDLSVYWYQQSLDQGLQFLIQYYNGEERAKGNILERFSAQQFPDLHSELNLSSLELGDSALYFCASSVAGTGLWNEQFFGPGTRLTVL.